This T cell receptor beta chain was obtained from a study of blood T cell repertoires in COVID-19. Study context: COVID-19 samples from acute and convalescent phases originated in the United States, Italy and Spain. The analysed material was cDNA or gDNA that came from T cells, B-cell-depleted T cells, or PBMCs.

In the original workflow: Scientists estimated how many nucleated cells there were by amplifying reference gene primers. Measured with immunoSEQ multiplex PCR; TCRdb has only the in-frame clones, and not every one. Clone size and V and J calls were adopted from that table, with D and trimming inferred from the DNA. The data contain around 250,000 clones, around 87% of them singletons. Germline V CDR1 and CDR2: SGHRS, YFSETQ. The CDR3 length is 14 residues. Trimming pared 1 base from V and 4 bases from J, leaving 11 bases between. The sequenced sample consisted of peripheral blood. This receptor was identified in a woman in her 70s with active or convalescent COVID-19. The V gene is TRBV5-1, the J gene TRBJ2-5; D may be TRBD1 (5 bases). The CDR3 loop reads CASSLLGEGETQYF. Here the CDR3 DNA reads TGCGCCAGCAGCTTGTTAGGGGAAGGAGAGACCCAGTACTTC.